This T cell receptor beta chain was identified in a study of blood T cell repertoires in COVID-19. Method: immunoSEQ multiplex PCR; TCRdb's copy keeps in-frame clones and lacks some. The table lists roughly 30,000 clones, over 90% of them singletons. CDR3 size: 18 residues. The ends were cut back, 3 bases at V and 3 bases at J, with 20 bases in the middle. Germline assignment: CDR1 MNHNS and CDR2 SASEGT. Sequencing was carried out using peripheral blood. This sequence was found in a human donor in a cohort sampled during active COVID-19. The rearrangement uses TRBV6-1 and TRBJ2-2, with D tentatively TRBD1 (7 bases). The CDR3 coding sequence is TGTGCCAGCAGTGATCACCTTGGTGGAGGGGGCGACACCGGGGAGCTGTTTTTT. As protein: CASSDHLGGGGDTGELFF.